Presented here are 15 T cell receptor beta chains from one specimen sequenced in a study of OX40 agonist ivuxolimab in advanced cancers. TCRdb's table, derived via immunoSEQ multiplex PCR, lists solely in-frame clones and lacks some. The top ten hold 26% of the sample, which has fewer than 25,000 clones, 80% to 90% seen once. Sequencing used CD4+ or CD8+ T cells sorted from blood, obtained in a trial of the OX40 agonist ivuxolimab. These receptors came from an adult with an advanced solid tumor such as melanoma, head and neck, liver or kidney cancer.

This CDR3 is CATSRDRDPGNTIYF. In DNA form, the CDR3 reads TGTGCCACCAGCAGAGACAGAGACCCAGGAAACACCATATATTTT. This chain links TRBV15 with TRBJ1-3; D gene uncertain. The CDR3 sequence is 15 residues long. Germline V gene lookup returns CDR1 LNHNV and CDR2 YYDKDF (reference sequence). V was pared by 0 bases and J by 4 bases, with 10 bases between.

J is TRBJ1-1 and V is TRBV29-1; 8 positions match TRBD1. The CDR3 totals 12 residues. With V trimmed by 4 bases and J by 6 bases, 4 bases remained unmatched. Germline V lookup: CDR1 SQVTM, CDR2 ANQGSEA. The CDR3 bases are TGCAGCGTTGCGACAGGGGATCCTGAAGCTTTCTTT. As protein: CSVATGDPEAFF. The whole variable domain, filled in from reference TRBV29-1 and TRBJ1-1, reads SAVISQKPSRDICQRGTSLTIQCQVDSQVTMMFWYRQQPGQSLTLIATANQGSEATYESGFVIDKFPISRPNLTFSTLTVSNMSPEDSSIYLCSVATGDPEAFFGQGTRLTVV.

V is TRBV7-9 and J is TRBJ2-3; D assignment may be TRBD1 or TRBD2 (5 bases each). In germline, CDR1 is SEHNR, CDR2 FQNEAQ (reference sequence). The CDR3 is made up of 15 amino acids. V dropped 0 bases and J dropped 2 bases, with 9 bases sitting between them. The CDR3 DNA is TGTGCCAGCAGCTTAGCGGGGGACCACACAGATACGCAGTATTTT. Protein product: CASSLAGDHTDTQYF.

This clone was found a few times. The likely explanation is a read error, given a far larger clone one base away. Other DNA sequences of this sample code for an identical CDR3. This chain uses TRBV11-2 with TRBJ1-1; D gene unclear. Germline V CDR1 and CDR2: SGHAT, FQNNGV. This CDR3 contains 13 residues. The chain's CDR3 is CASSPQRNTEAFF. The DNA for the CDR3 is TGCGCCAGCAGCCCCCAAAGGAACACTGAAGCTTTCTTT.

There are a few counts of this clone. The same CDR3 arises from other DNA sequences in this sample as well. The CDR3 spells CASSESPFYGYTF. Here the CDR3 DNA reads TGCGCCAGCAGTGAGAGTCCGTTCTATGGCTACACCTTC. V gene TRBV10-2 combines with J gene TRBJ1-2, with D uncertain. CDR1 and CDR2 from the germline V gene are WSHSY and SAAADI. The CDR3 has 13 amino acids. The V end lost 2 bases, the J end lost 4 bases, and 8 bases lay between the germline ends.

The chain carries TRBV6-5 and TRBJ1-1, with D possibly TRBD1 on 5 matching bases. Germline loops: CDR1 MNHEY, CDR2 SVGAGI. CDR3 length: 12 amino acids. V was clipped by 6 bases and J by 5 bases, with 10 bases between them. CDR3 bases: TGTGCCAGCAGGGCCAGGGTAACTGAAGCTTTCTTT. Its protein product is CASRARVTEAFF.

The gene calls are TRBV28 and TRBJ2-7, with D hard to call. Trimming took 1 base from V and 4 from J, leaving 20 bases between them. The CDR3 has 17 amino acids. Looked up from germline, CDR1 is MDHEN and CDR2 is SYDVKM. The CDR3 protein is CASSLSVSTEWTYEQYF. In DNA, the CDR3 is TGTGCCAGCAGTTTATCTGTCAGTACAGAGTGGACGTACGAGCAGTACTTC.

This clone is a singleton in its sample. The chain couples TRBV5-1 to TRBJ2-3; TRBD2 agrees at 16 bases. Trimming at V came to 3 bases and at J to 4 bases, leaving 14 bases not matched to a gene. This CDR3 region has 20 residues. Germline V gene data show CDR1 as SGHRS and CDR2 as YFSETQ. DNA of the CDR3: TGCGCCAGCAGCTCATTTGAAGGGACTAGCGGGGGGGCAGTGGCAGATACGCAGTATTTT. Residues: CASSSFEGTSGGAVADTQYF.

V usage is TRBV7-3 and J usage is TRBJ2-2, with D unresolved. Germline V gives CDR1 SGHTA, CDR2 FQGTGA. Between the trimmed V and J ends, which lost 5 bases and 8 bases, there was a span of 6 bases. The CDR3 consists of 11 residues. This CDR3 is CASSAKGELFF. The CDR3 bases are TGTGCCAGCAGCGCGAAGGGGGAGCTGTTTTTT.

The rearrangement joins TRBV7-2 to TRBJ2-1, with 7 bases that match TRBD1. The CDR3 is 13 amino acids. Germline CDR1 and CDR2: SGHTA and FQGNSA. Trimming cost V 6 bases and J 3 bases; bases outside gene matches: 2. The CDR3 DNA reads TGTGCCAGCAGAGGGGGCCTCTACAATGAGCAGTTCTTC. Translated: CASRGGLYNEQFF.

In its sample, this clone was seen once. One junction end does not reproduce the germline sequence, and a read error may be involved. The chain is built from TRBV2 and TRBJ2-7; D is unclear. Germline values: CDR1 SNHLY, CDR2 FYNNEI. The CDR3 sequence is 10 residues long. The CDR3 spells CASSEARLFF. The CDR3 coding sequence is TGTGCCAGCAGTGAAGCCCGGTTGTTTTTC.

J is TRBJ2-7 and V is TRBV19; 9 positions match TRBD1. Germline V lookup: CDR1 LNHDA, CDR2 SQIVND (reference sequence). V lost 3 bases, J lost 6 bases, and 9 bases stayed unmatched. CDR3 length: 15 amino acids. CDR3 loop: CASSIGTGSSLEQYF. The CDR3 DNA is TGTGCCAGTAGTATTGGGACAGGGTCCTCTCTCGAGCAGTACTTC.

This sequence joins TRBV27 and TRBJ2-5, with D perhaps matching TRBD1 (5 bases). The germline V gene encodes CDR1 MNHEY and CDR2 SMNVEV (reference sequence). This CDR3 is built from 15 residues. V shed 2 bases and J shed 5 bases, with 15 bases lying between them. The CDR3: CASSLQGRDSETQYF. The CDR3 DNA reads TGTGCCAGCAGTTTACAGGGAAGGGATTCCGAGACCCAGTACTTC.

This chain uses TRBV5-6 with TRBJ1-2; 7 positions agree with TRBD1. Germline V gene sequence: CDR1 SGHDT, CDR2 YYEEEE. V trimming: 0 bases; J trimming: 8 bases; junction bases outside the gene matches: 7. CDR3 length: 14 amino acids. In nucleotides, the CDR3 is TGTGCCAGCAGCTTGGGACAGGGCTCGTGGGGCTACACCTTC. Amino acids: CASSLGQGSWGYTF.

The V and J genes are TRBV11-2 and TRBJ2-1; 13 bases match TRBD2. With 5 bases clipped from V and 7 bases from J, the junction kept 5 bases outside the gene matches. The CDR3 spans 15 residues. Germline values: CDR1 SGHAT, CDR2 FQNNGV. CDR3 sequence (DNA): TGTGCCAGCAGCCCCGGACTAGCGGGAGAAAATGAGCAGTTCTTC. Its protein product is CASSPGLAGENEQFF.